This passage covers 20 T cell receptor beta chains from one sample sequenced in a study of blood T cells in healthy people across ages. The authors ran a second PCR of roughly 6 to 12 cycles using a sample-barcoded 5' primer and a J-beta primer mix. TCRdb re-derived calls from the 5' RACE reads in MiXCR, one entry per CDR3 protein. The sample has around 650,000 distinct CDR3 sequences, around 32% seen once; the top ten hold just over 15%. Sequencing was carried out using blood. All receptors come from an elderly woman in good health.

This clonotype was counted at least ten times. The gene calls are TRBV29-1 and TRBJ2-3; D is perhaps TRBD2 (6 bases). This CDR3 is built from 13 residues. V shed 3 bases and J shed 2 bases, with 9 bases lying between them. The V gene's germline CDR1 is SQVTM and CDR2 ANQGSEA. CDR3 region: CSVDSGFTDTQYF. CDR3 DNA: TGCAGCGTTGATAGCGGTTTCACAGATACGCAGTATTTT.

V and J are TRBV29-1 and TRBJ2-5; D is unresolved. Judging by the DNA end, TRBJ2-7 fits better; the J call may be wrong. The CDR3 sequence is 11 residues long. Germline assignment: CDR1 SQVTM and CDR2 ANQGSEA. CDR3 loop: CSARGTLEQYF. The CDR3 nucleotides are TGCAGCGCTAGAGGAACGCTCGAGCAGTACTTC.

This rearrangement joins TRBV7-9 to TRBJ1-1; D possibly corresponds to TRBD1 (6 bases). The CDR3 is made up of 14 amino acids. Germline CDR1 reads SEHNR; CDR2 reads FQNEAQ (reference sequence). V was trimmed by 5 bases and J by 4 bases, leaving 14 bases between them. The CDR3 spells CASSPDRISTEAFF. As DNA, the CDR3 is TGTGCCAGCAGCCCCGACAGGATCAGCACTGAAGCTTTCTTT.

This clonotype showed up many times. This chain links TRBV20-1 with TRBJ2-3, with 7 bases lining up with TRBD1. After removal of 2 bases from V and 6 bases from J, the junction contained 8 bases not matched to a gene. The CDR3 consists of 14 residues. Germline CDR1 is DFQATT and CDR2 is SNEGSKA (reference sequence). The CDR3 protein is CSARQGVSRDTQYF. As DNA, the CDR3 is TGCAGTGCTAGACAGGGGGTCTCCCGCGATACGCAGTATTTT.

As concerns this clonotype: Being one base from a much bigger clone, this may be a read error. The chain recombines TRBV4-1 with TRBJ1-4; D not resolved. The CDR3 has 15 amino acids. Per the germline V gene, CDR1 is MGHRA and CDR2 is YSYEKL. CDR3 sequence: CASSQGEATNEKRFF. The CDR3, as DNA: TGCGCCAGCAGCCAAGGGGAAGCAACTAATGAAAAACGGTTTTTT.

The V call is TRBV7-2, the J call TRBJ1-5; the D is unclear. The CDR3 has 14 residues. The germline V gene encodes CDR1 SGHTA and CDR2 FQGNSA. Trimming pared 2 bases from V and 1 base from J, leaving 6 bases between. CDR3 in amino acids: CASSLQRSNQPQHF. CDR3 bases: TGTGCCAGCAGCTTACAGAGAAGCAATCAGCCCCAGCATTTT.

In this sample, this clonotype turned up once. At one of its ends the junction is not consistent with the germline gene, which may arise from a read error. The chain recombines TRBV3-1 with TRBJ1-6, with D perhaps TRBD1 (6 bases). Germline assignment: CDR1 LGHDT and CDR2 YNNKEL (reference sequence). The CDR3 has 16 residues. The CDR3: CASTFSRGLGGSPPHF. The CDR3, as DNA: TGTGCCAGCACCTTCTCAAGGGGACTAGGGGGTTCACCCCCCCACTTT.

V gene TRBV29-1 combines with J gene TRBJ2-7; 7 bases are a match to TRBD1. The CDR3 extends over 12 amino acids. The germline V gene has CDR1 SQVTM and CDR2 ANQGSEA. After removal of 4 bases from V and 3 bases from J, the junction contained 3 bases not matched to a gene. CDR3 amino acids: CSVGNRGYEQYF. The CDR3 DNA follows: TGCAGCGTTGGGAACAGGGGCTACGAGCAGTACTTC.

This clonotype was detected once. This may stem from a read error, because a much larger clone lies one nucleotide away. V and J are TRBV4-1 and TRBJ2-3; D unclear. Trimming left V 0 bases short and J 2 bases short, with 6 bases between. The CDR3 is 14 amino acids. In germline, CDR1 is MGHRA, CDR2 YSYEKL. The CDR3 bases are TGCGCCAGCAGCCAAGAAGGGAACACAGATACGCAGTATTTT. Translating gives CASSQEGNTDTQYF.

The table lists this clonotype with a few counts. This sequence may be a read error, since a much larger clone differs from it by one base. The gene calls are TRBV30 and TRBJ2-7; 7 bases line up with TRBD2. The V gene end was trimmed by 3 bases and the J gene end by 4 bases; junction bases not matched to a gene: 9. The V gene's germline CDR1 is GTSNPN and CDR2 SVGIG (reference sequence). The CDR3 runs 14 residues. The CDR3 region is CAWRVTSRKYEQYF. For the CDR3, the DNA is TGTGCCTGGAGGGTGACTAGCCGAAAATACGAGCAGTACTTC.

Comments on this clonotype: Being one base from a much bigger clone, this may be a read error. The rearrangement joins TRBV6-1 to TRBJ2-6; TRBD1 agrees at 7 bases. The CDR3 length is 18 residues. V was pared by 5 bases and J by 0 bases, with 10 bases of the junction left unmatched. In germline, CDR1 is MNHNS, CDR2 SASEGT. The CDR3 nucleotides read TGTGCCAGCAGTCCCGGCGAGGGACAGATCTCTGGGGCCAACGTCCTGACTTTC. This sequence encodes CASSPGEGQISGANVLTF.

This clonotype occurred a few times. The chain couples TRBV9 to TRBJ1-5; D unclear. The CDR3 totals 15 residues. Germline assignment: CDR1 SGDLS and CDR2 YYNGEE. Trimming shortened V by 3 bases and J by 0 bases, and 10 bases separated the two germline ends. The CDR3 DNA reads TGTGCCAGCAGCGCCGACGGGAATAGCAATCAGCCCCAGCATTTT. It specifies CASSADGNSNQPQHF.

This clonotype was found many times. The V gene is TRBV2, the J gene TRBJ2-7; 8 bases map to TRBD1. The CDR3 extends over 16 amino acids. Looked up from germline, CDR1 is SNHLY and CDR2 is FYNNEI. J was trimmed by 1 base and V by 0 bases; bases with no gene match: 5. CDR3 loop: CASSEAVTGASYEQYF. CDR3 sequence (DNA): TGTGCCAGCAGTGAAGCGGTGACAGGGGCTTCCTACGAGCAGTACTTC.

The chain has TRBV11-2 and TRBJ1-1; D not resolved. The ends were cut back, 5 bases at V and 5 bases at J, with 12 bases in the middle. Germline assignment: CDR1 SGHAT and CDR2 FQNNGV. The CDR3 has 13 residues. CDR3 sequence (DNA): TGTGCCAGCAGCCTAAAAATAAGAACTGAAGCTTTCTTT. Translating gives CASSLKIRTEAFF.

CDR3 loop: CATSGEREKSYEQYF. The CDR3 DNA reads TGTGCCACCAGCGGGGAGCGGGAGAAGTCCTACGAGCAGTACTTC. The chain recombines TRBV15 with TRBJ2-7; 8 bases match TRBD2. Per the germline V gene, CDR1 is LNHNV and CDR2 is YYDKDF (reference sequence). V trimming: 5 bases; J trimming: 1 base; junction bases outside the gene matches: 7. The CDR3 loop spans 15 amino acids.

Only one count was recorded for this clonotype. The chain uses TRBV7-8 and TRBJ2-1; D uncertain. Per the germline V gene, CDR1 is SGHVS and CDR2 is FQNEAQ. The CDR3 is made up of 12 amino acids. The germline V and J ends were trimmed by 4 bases and 6 bases, with 7 bases remaining between them. The CDR3 loop reads CASSSDINEQFF. The CDR3, as DNA: TGTGCCAGCAGCTCCGACATCAATGAGCAGTTCTTC.

In this sample, this clonotype turned up many times. The chain employs TRBV28 and TRBJ2-7; 10 bases agree with TRBD1. Germline V lookup: CDR1 MDHEN, CDR2 SYDVKM. The CDR3 extends over 15 amino acids. The junction had 8 bases not matched to a gene; V was cut back by 4 bases and J by 5 bases. The CDR3 nucleotides read TGTGCCAGCAGTTATGTTGGGACAGGGGACCACGAGCAGTACTTC. Amino acids: CASSYVGTGDHEQYF.

V usage is TRBV5-1 and J usage is TRBJ2-3; D is ambiguous. The length of the CDR3 is 14 residues. The V and J ends lost 0 bases and 4 bases respectively, with 9 bases between them. Germline lookup yields CDR1 SGHRS and CDR2 YFSETQ. Here the CDR3 reads CASSLEGLPDTQYF. CDR3 DNA: TGCGCCAGCAGCTTGGAGGGTTTGCCAGATACGCAGTATTTT.

This sequence joins TRBV29-1 and TRBJ2-3; no definite D call. Trimming cost V 6 bases and J 0 bases, with 16 bases left between them. Germline V lookup: CDR1 SQVTM, CDR2 ANQGSEA. The CDR3 has 15 residues. Here the CDR3 DNA reads TGCAGCGTCAGGCGGACCTCTACTAGCACAGATACGCAGTATTTT. Translating it yields CSVRRTSTSTDTQYF.

This clonotype was seen many times. This rearrangement joins TRBV20-1 to TRBJ2-7; D might be TRBD1 or TRBD2, each matching 5 bases. This CDR3 has 14 residues. V lost 4 bases, J lost 4 bases, and 17 bases lay in between. Germline V CDR1 and CDR2: DFQATT, SNEGSKA (reference sequence). This CDR3 reads CSAIFPGRGYEQYF. The CDR3 DNA sequence: TGCAGTGCTATATTCCCGGGACGGGGATACGAGCAGTACTTC.